This TCR beta chain was recovered during a study of blood T cell repertoires in COVID-19. As for the study in general: COVID-19 samples, acute and convalescent, were from the United States, Italy and Spain.

The junction had 1 base not matched to a gene; V was cut back by 4 bases and J by 7 bases. CDR3 size: 13 residues. Germline V lookup: CDR1 SGHVS, CDR2 FNYEAQ. Using immunoSEQ multiplex PCR, the repertoire was profiled, and TCRdb retains in-frame clones only, with some absent. Among some 190,000 clones, roughly 80% were seen once, and the ten largest hold around 11%. This TCR was sampled from a woman between 45 and 65 years old with acute or convalescent COVID-19. The material sequenced was peripheral blood. The genes are TRBV7-6 and TRBJ1-5, with TRBD1 matching over 10 bases. The CDR3 DNA sequence: TGTGCCAGCAGCTCGGACAGGGGGCAGCCCCAGCATTTT. It yields the protein CASSSDRGQPQHF. The variable domain in full, completed from reference TRBV7-6 and TRBJ1-5, reads GAGVSQSPRYKVTKRGQDVALRCDPISGHVSLYWYRQALGQGPEFLTYFNYEAQQDKSGLPNDRFSAERPEGSISTLTIQRTEQRDSAMYRCASSSDRGQPQHFGDGTRLSIL.